The present T cell receptor (beta chain) was sequenced within a study of blood T cells in healthy people across ages (dated by TCRdb to the mid-2010s). With respect to the entire study: In model experiments, roughly one uniquely barcoded TCR beta cDNA molecule per two T cells was captured by template switching. To avoid experimental bias, donors of different ages were distributed randomly across sequencing lanes. Using deep sequencing normalized with unique cDNA molecular identifiers, the study measured how TCR beta repertoire diversity changes with age. The study analyzed two additional independent replicas of 1 million unique cDNA reads from the same blood draw for two donors, one aged 18 to 30 and one aged 80 or older. Four age groups were formed from the donors: young (average 16 years), middle-aged (more than 35), aged (roughly 59) and long-lived (more than 75). Overall results and qualifications from the work: Because the CMV infection status of the donors was unknown, age-related changes in expanded clonotypes may potentially have been confounded. Estimates of total diversity based on one million sequenced T cells were regarded as lower bounds and as underestimates. Observed TCR beta diversity per million T cells fell roughly linearly with age, and a significant reduction was already apparent by age roughly 40. Bulk unsorted PBMC profiling prevented conclusive comparison of naive and antigen-experienced compartments. The long-lived group showed more naive CD4+ T cells, fewer expanded clones and increased TCR diversity than the aged group, suggesting age selection. The percentage of naive T cells measured by flow cytometry correlated strongly with observed TCR beta diversity.

Between the V and J ends, shortened by 10 bases and 1 base respectively, the junction contains 16 bases. The CDR3 covers 14 residues, taking in both the cysteine and the phenylalanine. Just CDR3 DNA is preserved here, 42 bases in frame from base 1. Preparation of the library involved 5' RACE. Instrument on record: Illumina HiSeq 2500. A second PCR of about 7 to 12 cycles was run with a J-beta primer mix and a sample-barcoded 5' primer. A template-switch 5' adaptor carrying 12 random nucleotides introduced a unique molecular identifier onto each TCR beta cDNA molecule. Each sample yielded at least 2.5 million CDR3-containing paired-end reads. First-strand cDNA synthesis was performed from all RNA using the Mint cDNA synthesis kit, with priming by a TRBC-specific oligonucleotide. Following uracil-DNA glycosylase treatment, all cDNA underwent a first 18-cycle PCR with the universal primers M1SS and BC2_uni_R. The paper's processing steps were these. For normalization, 1 million high-quality reads were randomly selected from each sample, with every read carrying a distinct molecular identifier. Reads with shared molecular identifiers were discarded instead of being binned into consensus sequences. MiTCR, with a Q25 quality threshold and the strictest error-elimination algorithm, was used for CDR3 identification, clonotype clustering and error correction. A nonparametric unseen species model using Euler transformation provided a lower-bound estimate of total TCR beta diversity. TCRdb reanalyzed the raw reads on its own, using fastp at Q25 for trimming and MiXCR for clone calling, and kept in-frame beta chains. Merged by CDR3 protein, the rows form single entries marked with the most common genes and DNA. Here the V and J calls rest on TCRdb's processing, not on the authors' analysis. The sample table holds around 1.5 million distinct CDR3 sequences, of which 42% were seen once. The ten top clones hold 7% to 9% of the sample.

Systemically healthy Caucasian individuals from Russia, 39 in total and aged roughly 6 to 90 years, were included as donors. Roughly 9 milliliters of peripheral blood were drawn from each donor into EDTA-treated Vacutainer tubes. Ficoll-Paque density-gradient centrifugation was used to isolate PBMCs, with at least 6 million per sample. Total RNA was extracted from PBMCs with Trizol reagent, with at least 5.5 micrograms obtained per sample. Naive CD45RAhigh/CD27high T cell percentages were measured by flow cytometry on a PBMC aliquot from every donor. This clonotype was observed a handful of times. Its antigen is unknown. Nothing much larger sits one base from this clone, and base qualities are not available.

The receptor was derived from a woman younger than 30 in good health. The rearranged segments are TRBV12-3 or TRBV12-4 and TRBJ1-1, and possibly TRBD1, on 5 matching bases. The sample taken for sequencing was blood. The base sequence is TGTGCCACCTCCCTGGGAGGGACGAACACTGAAGCTTTCTTT. Its coded protein is CATSLGGTNTEAFF.